This T cell receptor (beta chain) derives from a study of CD8 T cells in Susac syndrome. After extraction with the RNeasy kit, 0.5 to 1 ug of the RNA was reverse transcribed using random hexamers. The amplification used immunoSEQ multiplex PCR on TCR beta CDR3; it spanned 54 Vbeta and 13 Jbeta. Via MiXCR, TCRdb re-called the immunoSEQ multiplex PCR reads, giving one row per CDR3 protein. This repertoire shows over 80,000 distinct CDR3 sequences, 90% to 95% found once; its top ten account for 0.25% to 0.4%. Sequencing of TCR beta was carried out in blood CD8+ and CD4+ T cells. Germline V gene data show CDR1 as SGHRS and CDR2 as YFSETQ. The V end was cut by 0 bases, the J end by 3 bases, with 13 bases between. This CDR3 has 15 residues.

The chain joins TRBV5-1 to TRBJ2-7; TRBD2 is a possible D gene (6 bases). The receptor's source is a human donor in good health. The sequenced material came from CD8+ T cells from PBMCs. The CDR3 loop reads CASSLVEGVDYEQYF. CDR3 nucleotides: TGCGCCAGCAGCTTGGTGGAGGGAGTGGACTACGAGCAGTACTTC.